This TCR beta chain was captured in a study of identifying expanded T cells in peripheral blood. Healthy donors had no documented immune events, such as infections, while sampled. Concerning this clone: The antigen remains unidentified.

TCRdb's copy holds only in-frame clones and misses some; the assay was immunoSEQ multiplex PCR. The sample shows under 110,000 clones, around nine tenths of them seen only once. The germline CDR1 and CDR2 sequences are SQVTM and ANQGSEA. Trimming cost V 7 bases and J 12 bases; bases outside gene matches: 15. This CDR3 contains 14 residues. Study conclusions and caveats: Clone count variance between roughly 2-week samples rose with total template count. Around 1.2 clones differed between technical replicates, versus around 15 and 19 over time.

Material for sequencing was blood. The receptor comes from a person aged 18 to 75 in good health. The rearrangement joins TRBV29-1 to TRBJ2-1, with 10 bases identical to TRBD1. The CDR3 loop reads CSATGTGVSMGQFF. Here the CDR3 DNA reads TGCAGCGCCACCGGGACAGGGGTCTCAATGGGGCAGTTCTTC.